The present T cell receptor beta chain was sequenced within a study of blood T cell repertoires in COVID-19. Trimming removed 6 bases from V and 0 bases from J; junction bases left unmatched: 8. CDR3 length: 16 amino acids. Germline V CDR1 and CDR2: SNHLY, FYNNEI. Sequencing used immunoSEQ multiplex PCR; TCRdb keeps in-frame clones, though not all of them. Altogether about 160,000 clones are present, over 80% being singletons, with the ten largest covering 4.8%. The sequenced material came from peripheral blood. The chain recombines TRBV2 with TRBJ1-3; 7 nucleotides align to TRBD1. The TCR sequence derives from a man aged 25 to 40 with COVID-19, enrolled during active disease. The CDR3 reads CASRPTGVTSGNTIYF. The CDR3, as DNA: TGTGCCAGCAGACCTACAGGGGTCACCTCTGGAAACACCATATATTTT.